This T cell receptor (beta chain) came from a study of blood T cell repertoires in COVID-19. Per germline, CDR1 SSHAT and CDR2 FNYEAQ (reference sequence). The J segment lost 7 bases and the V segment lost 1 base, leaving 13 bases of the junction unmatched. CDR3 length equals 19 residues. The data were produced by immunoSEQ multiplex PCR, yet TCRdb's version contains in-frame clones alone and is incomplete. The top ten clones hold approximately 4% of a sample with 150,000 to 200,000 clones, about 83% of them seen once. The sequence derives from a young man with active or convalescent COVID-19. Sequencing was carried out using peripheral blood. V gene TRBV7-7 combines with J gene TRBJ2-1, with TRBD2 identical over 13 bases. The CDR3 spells CASSLELAGGPGGLNEQFF. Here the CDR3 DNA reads TGTGCCAGCAGCTTAGAACTAGCGGGAGGGCCTGGGGGATTGAATGAGCAGTTCTTC. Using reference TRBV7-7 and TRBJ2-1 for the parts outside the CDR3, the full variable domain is GAGVSQSPRYKVTKRGQDVTLRCDPISSHATLYWYQQALGQGPEFLTYFNYEAQPDKSGLPSDRFSAERPEGSISTLTIQRTEQRDSAMYRCASSLELAGGPGGLNEQFFGPGTRLTVL.